These 10 T cell receptor beta chains were all obtained from the same sample, sequenced in a study of early T cells in non-severe SARS-CoV-2 infection. From the 5' RACE reads, TCRdb called clonotypes with MiXCR, one entry per CDR3 protein. The sample has some 46,000 distinct CDR3 sequences, roughly 9.3% seen once; the top ten hold 15%. Sequencing input: whole blood. Every receptor here comes from an adult who was a healthcare worker with PCR-confirmed SARS-CoV-2 infection or an uninfected control (not recorded which).

This sequence joins TRBV12-3 or TRBV12-4 and TRBJ2-2; D unresolved. This CDR3 is built from 13 residues. The V end lost 5 bases, the J end lost 6 bases, and 10 bases lay between the germline ends. As DNA, the CDR3 is TGTGCCAGCAGTCTCAGACACGCCGGGGAGCTGTTTTTT. It translates to CASSLRHAGELFF.

This clonotype turned up a few times. CDR3 sequence: CASSQAVDQPQHF. CDR3 sequence (DNA): TGTGCCAGCTCACAGGCAGTCGATCAGCCCCAGCATTTT. The genes are TRBV18 and TRBJ1-5; D call uncertain. From germline, CDR1 is KGHSH and CDR2 LQKENI. The CDR3 is 13 residues long. Trimming left V 4 bases short and J 5 bases short, with 9 bases between.

This clonotype was counted ten times or more. The chain couples TRBV27 to TRBJ1-5; 7 nucleotides align to TRBD1. Germline loops: CDR1 MNHEY, CDR2 SMNVEV (reference sequence). Trimming cost V 1 base and J 7 bases; bases outside gene matches: 4. This CDR3 has 14 residues. For the CDR3, the DNA is TGTGCCAGCAGTTTATACAGGGGCCGACAGCCCCAGCATTTT. Translation: CASSLYRGRQPQHF.

This clonotype was picked up a small number of times. A junction end diverges from the germline sequence, so it may reflect a read error. The chain recombines TRBV7-7 with TRBJ2-5, with a possible D match to TRBD1 (8 bases). The germline CDR1 and CDR2 sequences are SSHAT and FNYEAQ (reference sequence). This CDR3 is built from 15 residues. The CDR3 spells CASSKDRGGRETQYF. Written as DNA, the CDR3 is TGTGCTAGCAGCAAAGACAGGGGAGGGCGAGAGACCCAGTACTTC.

In its sample, this clonotype was seen many times. This chain connects TRBV5-1 to TRBJ2-7; 8 nucleotides align to TRBD1. Trimming removed 0 bases from V and 4 bases from J; junction bases left unmatched: 9. This CDR3 is 16 amino acids long. Germline CDR1 SGHRS, CDR2 YFSETQ. The chain's CDR3 is CASSLGSRTGTYEQYF. In DNA, the CDR3 is TGCGCCAGCAGCTTGGGGTCCAGGACAGGGACTTACGAGCAGTACTTC.

The sample holds many counts of this clonotype. This sequence joins TRBV29-1 and TRBJ2-2, with D perhaps given as TRBD1 or TRBD2 (5 bases each). The CDR3 contains 11 residues. With 5 bases removed from V and 7 bases from J, the gap between germline ends came to 8 bases. Per the germline V gene, CDR1 is SQVTM and CDR2 is ANQGSEA. The CDR3 DNA is TGCAGCGTTTGGGGGAGCGGGGAGCTGTTTTTT. Encoded protein: CSVWGSGELFF.

The chain has TRBV20-1 and TRBJ1-1; the D gene is possibly TRBD1 (6 bases). V was clipped by 4 bases and J by 6 bases, with 18 bases between them. The CDR3 contains 14 residues. Germline lookup yields CDR1 DFQATT and CDR2 SNEGSKA (reference sequence). Written as DNA, the CDR3 is TGCAGTGCTACCAGGGGCATGAGTTTCCCTGAAGCTTTCTTT. Translating it yields CSATRGMSFPEAFF.

Ten or more counts support this clonotype. The V gene is TRBV20-1, the J gene TRBJ1-2; D might be TRBD1 (6 bases). The germline gives CDR1 DFQATT, CDR2 SNEGSKA (reference sequence). The CDR3 length is 15 residues. Between the trimmed V and J ends, which lost 5 bases and 2 bases, there was a span of 18 bases. CDR3 protein: CSASDRSRRNYGYTF. Here the CDR3 DNA reads TGCAGTGCTTCCGACAGGTCTAGGAGGAACTATGGCTACACCTTC.

V usage is TRBV5-1 and J usage is TRBJ2-1, with 8 nucleotides matching TRBD2. CDR3 length: 15 residues. Looked up from germline, CDR1 is SGHRS and CDR2 is YFSETQ. J lost 8 bases, V lost 1 base, and 8 bases had no gene match. Here the CDR3 reads CASSLSAGRADEQFF. In nucleotides, the CDR3 is TGCGCCAGCAGCTTGAGTGCCGGGAGGGCCGATGAGCAGTTCTTC.

This chain uses TRBV27 with TRBJ2-7; 8 nucleotides match TRBD1. The CDR3 is 16 amino acids. V shed 4 bases and J 3 bases; nucleotides not matched to a gene: 11. Germline CDR1 MNHEY, CDR2 SMNVEV (reference sequence). This chain's CDR3 is CASSSLGQGLDYEQYF. CDR3 DNA: TGTGCCAGCAGTTCCTTAGGACAGGGCTTGGACTACGAGCAGTACTTC.